This T cell receptor (beta chain) was retrieved from a study of identical twins. J gave up 6 bases and V 1 base, and 5 bases lay outside the gene matches. From germline, CDR1 is MDHEN and CDR2 SYDVKM. The CDR3 has 15 residues. Findings of the study overall: Twin-shared out-of-frame alpha sequences showed excess low generation probability. Invariant MAIT and iNKT cells may have partly biased zero-insertion analyses. While abundant cord blood beta clonotypes carried fewer insertions, memory repertoires showed no such pattern. Monozygotic twins shared more out-of-frame TCR alpha than recombination models predicted.

Concerning this clonotype: Its target is not known.

MiXCR, applied by TCRdb to the 5' RACE reads, yields one record per CDR3 protein. Here the sample spans fewer than 650,000 distinct CDR3 sequences, 7% to 7.5% being singletons. The sample was also reused in another study, on yellow fever vaccine responses in identical twins.

Specimen: PBMCs. This TCR came from a woman in her late teens or twenties in good health. V gene TRBV28 combines with J gene TRBJ2-3; 9 bases are shared with TRBD1. CDR3 sequence: CASSLSGTGKDTQYF. As DNA, the CDR3 is TGTGCCAGCAGTTTATCCGGGACAGGGAAGGATACGCAGTATTTT. Full variable domain (rest looked up from reference TRBV28 and TRBJ2-3): DVKVTQSSRYLVKRTGEKVFLECVQDMDHENMFWYRQDPGLGLRLIYFSYDVKMKEKGDIPEGYSVSREKKERFSLILESASTNQTSMYLCASSLSGTGKDTQYFGPGTRLTVL.